The 32 T cell receptor beta chains given below trace back to one sample, sequenced in a study of OX40 agonist ivuxolimab in advanced cancers. Sequencing used immunoSEQ multiplex PCR; TCRdb keeps in-frame clones, though not all of them. The sample has under 25,000 clones; 82% are singletons. The sample here was CD4+ or CD8+ T cells sorted from blood, taken in a trial of the OX40 agonist ivuxolimab. These receptors came from an adult with an advanced solid tumor such as melanoma, head and neck, liver or kidney cancer.

V is TRBV6-5 and J is TRBJ2-1, with no clear D. V was shortened by 5 bases and J by 2 bases, with 13 bases between the two germline ends. This CDR3 spans 15 amino acids. Germline values: CDR1 MNHEY, CDR2 SVGAGI. The CDR3 coding sequence is TGTGCCAGCAGTCGCCGGATAGGAGCCTACAATGAGCAGTTCTTC. Protein: CASSRRIGAYNEQFF.

The V call is TRBV19, the J call TRBJ2-5, with TRBD1 matching over 8 bases. The CDR3 has 12 residues. The germline V gene encodes CDR1 LNHDA and CDR2 SQIVND (reference sequence). J was trimmed by 3 bases and V by 6 bases; bases with no gene match: 0. The CDR3 is CASRDREETQYF. The CDR3 nucleotides read TGTGCCAGTAGGGACAGGGAAGAGACCCAGTACTTC.

The J gene is TRBJ1-2, the V gene TRBV10-1; a weak D match, TRBD1 (5 bases). Germline CDR1 is WNHNN and CDR2 is SYGVQD (reference sequence). This CDR3 contains 13 residues. Trimming pared 2 bases from V and 8 bases from J, leaving 12 bases between. The CDR3 DNA is TGCGCCAGCAGTGAGACGGGGCGAGAAGGCTACACCTTC. It codes for CASSETGREGYTF.

The chain combines TRBV2 with TRBJ2-7; D gene unclear. Per the germline V gene, CDR1 is SNHLY and CDR2 is FYNNEI. V was trimmed by 2 bases and J by 9 bases, leaving 17 bases between them. The CDR3 contains 14 residues. CDR3 sequence (DNA): TGTGCCAGCAGTGAATACGGATCCGACGGTGGGCAGTACTTC. Residues: CASSEYGSDGGQYF.

The V call is TRBV6-1, the J call TRBJ1-1; D is unresolved. V was cut by 3 bases and J by 5 bases, with 16 bases left in between. Germline V gene sequence: CDR1 MNHNS, CDR2 SASEGT. The CDR3 spans 15 residues. The CDR3, as DNA: TGTGCCAGCAGTGAGACTAGGACCTACGGGACTGAAGCTTTCTTT. It is translated as CASSETRTYGTEAFF.

This chain uses TRBV18 with TRBJ1-5; possibly TRBD1 for D (5 bases). Trimming left V 3 bases short and J 0 bases short, with 15 bases between. The CDR3 has 17 residues. Germline CDR1 is KGHSH and CDR2 is LQKENI. This CDR3 reads CASSPGPRQFSNQPQHF. Written as DNA, the CDR3 is TGTGCCAGCTCACCGGGCCCCAGACAGTTTAGCAATCAGCCCCAGCATTTT.

This clone was picked up a small number of times. V is TRBV4-1 and J is TRBJ2-7; maybe TRBD1 (8 bases). The V end was cut by 1 base, the J end by 9 bases, with 19 bases between. CDR3 length equals 15 residues. From germline, CDR1 is MGHRA and CDR2 YSYEKL. The CDR3 DNA sequence: TGCGCCAGCAGCCAAGTGGGGGGGACAGGTTCGTGGCAGTACTTC. Translated, it gives CASSQVGGTGSWQYF.

The DNA of the CDR3 is TGCGCCAGCAGTGAGCGGCTGACAGAACAATCGGATACGCAGTATTTT. Amino acid sequence: CASSERLTEQSDTQYF. This chain uses TRBV10-2 with TRBJ2-3, with D perhaps TRBD1 (5 bases). Trimming left V 2 bases short and J 6 bases short, with 18 bases between. CDR1 WSHSY and CDR2 SAAADI come from the germline V gene. The CDR3 loop spans 16 amino acids.

The rearrangement uses TRBV2 and TRBJ2-7; 10 nucleotides align to TRBD2. This CDR3 has 15 amino acids. The ends lost 6 bases at V and 2 bases at J; junction bases unmatched: 7. Looked up from germline, CDR1 is SNHLY and CDR2 is FYNNEI. CDR3 bases: TGTGCCAGCAGGCCCGGCCTAGCGGGAGCCTACGAGCAGTACTTC. It specifies CASRPGLAGAYEQYF.

The CDR3 bases are TGTGCCAGCTCCGGACAGGGTAAAAATGAGCAGTTCTTC. Its protein is CASSGQGKNEQFF. The chain is built from TRBV18 and TRBJ2-1; 8 bases agree with TRBD1. The germline V gene has CDR1 KGHSH and CDR2 LQKENI. CDR3 length equals 13 residues. The J segment lost 7 bases and the V segment lost 6 bases, leaving 5 bases of the junction unmatched.

The genes are TRBV4-1 and TRBJ2-3, with 9 bases aligning to TRBD2. CDR1 is MGHRA and CDR2 is YSYEKL in the germline V gene. The V and J ends lost 5 bases and 0 bases, in that order; junction bases with no gene match: 9. The CDR3 runs 17 residues. CDR3 sequence: CASSARSGGQSTDTQYF. In DNA, the CDR3 is TGCGCCAGCAGCGCCCGAAGCGGGGGGCAGAGCACAGATACGCAGTATTTT.

This clone was detected a few times. This chain uses TRBV15 with TRBJ2-1; the match to TRBD2 covers 7 bases. In germline, CDR1 is LNHNV, CDR2 YYDKDF (reference sequence). V dropped 0 bases and J dropped 2; count of bases not matched to a gene: 7. The length of the CDR3 is 17 residues. The CDR3 nucleotides are TGTGCCACCAGCAGAGATAGTGCGGGAGCCCCCTACAATGAGCAGTTCTTC. As protein: CATSRDSAGAPYNEQFF.

The genes are TRBV19 and TRBJ2-5, with D perhaps TRBD2 (6 bases). There are 14 residues in the CDR3. Trimming removed 2 bases at V and 9 bases at J, with 16 bases between. The germline V gene has CDR1 LNHDA and CDR2 SQIVND (reference sequence). The CDR3 DNA is TGTGCCAGTAGTATAAAGGCAGGGACTGTGGCCCAGTACTTC. It translates to CASSIKAGTVAQYF.

The chain links TRBV28 to TRBJ1-2; D unresolved. The CDR3 covers 11 residues. V gave up 6 bases and J gave up 2 bases, with 4 bases separating them. The V gene's germline CDR1 is MDHEN and CDR2 SYDVKM. This chain's CDR3 is CASSINYGYTF. The CDR3 region has the DNA TGTGCCAGCAGCATCAACTATGGCTACACCTTC.

This chain joins TRBV7-8 and TRBJ1-4; D may be TRBD1 (5 bases). CDR3 length equals 15 residues. From germline, CDR1 is SGHVS and CDR2 FQNEAQ. V was pared by 5 bases and J by 8 bases, with 18 bases between. The CDR3 loop reads CASSLRVPVGEKLFF. The CDR3 nucleotides read TGTGCCAGCAGCCTCAGGGTTCCGGTGGGGGAAAAACTGTTTTTT.

This chain's CDR3 is CASSHQGTTNEKLFF. The DNA for the CDR3 is TGTGCCAGCAGCCACCAGGGCACAACTAATGAAAAACTGTTTTTT. The J gene is TRBJ1-4, the V gene TRBV5-8; a weak D match, TRBD1 (5 bases). CDR1 is SGHTS and CDR2 is YDEGEE in the germline V gene. V lost 4 bases to trimming and J lost 0 bases, with 10 bases between them. CDR3 length: 15 residues. Based on the CDR3 plus reference TRBV5-8 and TRBJ1-4, the full variable domain is EAGVTQSPTHLIKTRGQQATLRCSPISGHTSVYWYQQALGLGLQFLLWYDEGEERNRGNFPPRFSGRQFPNYSSELNVNALELEDSALYLCASSHQGTTNEKLFFGSGTQLSVL.

This clone appeared once. This chain uses TRBV7-2 with TRBJ2-7, with D possibly being TRBD2 (6 bases). CDR3 length equals 14 residues. V was cut by 5 bases and J by 2 bases, with 13 bases left in between. Germline CDR1 is SGHTA and CDR2 is FQGNSA. The CDR3 here is CASSPDPGAYEQYF. The CDR3 region has the DNA TGTGCCAGCAGCCCGGACCCGGGAGCCTACGAGCAGTACTTC.

The chain is built from TRBV7-3 and TRBJ2-1; no reliable D call. CDR3 length: 13 residues. Germline V gene sequence: CDR1 SGHTA, CDR2 FQGTGA. Trimming pared 0 bases from V and 6 bases from J, leaving 6 bases between. This CDR3 is CASSLTGGNEQFF. In DNA form, the CDR3 reads TGTGCCAGCAGCTTAACCGGCGGCAATGAGCAGTTCTTC.

In this sample, this clone turned up a few times. CDR3 region: CASSQDLDRTYEQYF. In DNA, the CDR3 is TGTGCCAGCAGCCAAGATTTAGACAGAACCTACGAGCAGTACTTC. The chain employs TRBV14 and TRBJ2-7, with a tentative D call TRBD1 (5 bases). The V gene lost 0 bases and the J gene lost 2 bases, with 11 bases spanning the gap. This CDR3 comprises 15 residues. From germline, CDR1 is SGHDN and CDR2 FVKESK.

The chain joins TRBV18 to TRBJ1-5; D might be TRBD1 (5 bases). V lost 1 base and J lost 2, with 12 bases in between. In germline, CDR1 is KGHSH, CDR2 LQKENI. The CDR3 is made up of 16 amino acids. CDR3 in amino acids: CASSPQGLGGNQPQHF. For the CDR3, the DNA is TGTGCCAGCTCACCACAGGGGTTGGGGGGCAATCAGCCCCAGCATTTT.

The chain has TRBV7-8 and TRBJ1-1; no definite D call. Germline values: CDR1 SGHVS, CDR2 FQNEAQ. The CDR3 totals 15 residues. V was shortened by 5 bases and J by 0 bases, with 13 bases between the two germline ends. The CDR3 region is CASSLDVQMNTEAFF. The DNA for the CDR3 is TGTGCCAGCAGCCTAGACGTACAGATGAACACTGAAGCTTTCTTT.

This chain joins TRBV10-1 and TRBJ2-1; 11 nucleotides agree with TRBD2. Germline CDR1 WNHNN, CDR2 SYGVQD (reference sequence). This CDR3 is 15 amino acids long. The V segment lost 4 bases and the J segment 8 bases; nucleotides outside the gene matches: 7. CDR3 region: CASSVFSGRAHEQFF. CDR3 coding DNA: TGCGCCAGCAGTGTGTTTAGCGGGAGGGCCCATGAGCAGTTCTTC.

The J gene is TRBJ2-1, the V gene TRBV5-1; 13 bases align to TRBD2. CDR3 length: 18 amino acids. V lost 3 bases and J lost 7; bases outside the gene matches: 13. Germline V gives CDR1 SGHRS, CDR2 YFSETQ. The CDR3, as DNA: TGCGCCAGCAGCTACCTTATAGGACTAGCGGGAGAAAGAAATGAGCAGTTCTTC. This sequence encodes CASSYLIGLAGERNEQFF.

V is TRBV6-6 and J is TRBJ1-1; D not certain. V gave up 5 bases and J gave up 3 bases, with 7 bases separating them. Germline-derived CDR1 and CDR2 are MNHNY and SVGAGI (reference sequence). There are 12 residues in the CDR3. CDR3 sequence: CASSQTDTEAFF. The CDR3 nucleotides read TGTGCCAGCAGTCAGACCGACACTGAAGCTTTCTTT.

The chain uses TRBV7-6 and TRBJ2-5; perhaps D is TRBD1 or TRBD2 (6 bases each). Trimming took off 2 bases at V and 5 bases at J, with 12 bases between the two ends. Germline V gene data show CDR1 as SGHVS and CDR2 as FNYEAQ. This CDR3 contains 14 residues. CDR3 nucleotides: TGTGCCAGCAGCTTACCCGGGGGCTCGGAGACCCAGTACTTC. This gives the protein CASSLPGGSETQYF.

This clone was found once. The chain employs TRBV28 and TRBJ2-1, with D possibly TRBD1 on 6 matching bases. V dropped 5 bases and J dropped 3 bases, with 11 bases sitting between them. This CDR3 region has 14 residues. Per the germline V gene, CDR1 is MDHEN and CDR2 is SYDVKM. The CDR3 sequence is CASSATGHYNEQFF. Written as DNA, the CDR3 is TGTGCCAGCAGTGCAACGGGACACTACAATGAGCAGTTCTTC.

This clone has only one observation. The V call is TRBV7-6, the J call TRBJ2-7, with 7 bases matching TRBD1. The CDR3 loop spans 15 amino acids. Trimming took 5 bases from V and 2 from J; bases not matched to a gene: 9. From germline, CDR1 is SGHVS and CDR2 FNYEAQ. The CDR3 coding sequence is TGTGCCAGCAGCGCTCGCCGACAGGGTACCTACGAGCAGTACTTC. Amino acids: CASSARRQGTYEQYF.

V is TRBV4-2 and J is TRBJ2-2; D not certain. Per germline, CDR1 LGHNA and CDR2 YNFKEQ. The CDR3 loop spans 14 amino acids. Trimming shortened V by 4 bases and J by 6 bases, and 12 bases separated the two germline ends. The CDR3 region is CASSPDPAPGELFF. As DNA, the CDR3 is TGTGCCAGCAGCCCGGACCCAGCACCCGGGGAGCTGTTTTTT.

The rearrangement uses TRBV4-1 and TRBJ2-4; 7 bases are shared with TRBD2. Germline V gene data show CDR1 as MGHRA and CDR2 as YSYEKL. CDR3 length: 17 residues. The junction had 8 bases not matched to a gene; V was cut back by 0 bases and J by 3 bases. CDR3 bases: TGCGCCAGCAGCCAAGATTTTGCGGGAGTAGGCAAAAACATTCAGTACTTC. Residues: CASSQDFAGVGKNIQYF.

CDR3 coding DNA: TGTGCCAGTAGCTGGCAGGGAATCTCTGGAAACACCATATATTTT. Its protein is CASSWQGISGNTIYF. The rearrangement links TRBV19 to TRBJ1-3; perhaps TRBD1 as D (5 bases). This CDR3 comprises 15 residues. Germline V gene lookup returns CDR1 LNHDA and CDR2 SQIVND (reference sequence). Trimming shortened V by 6 bases and J by 0 bases, and 12 bases separated the two germline ends.

The rearrangement joins TRBV6-1 to TRBJ2-2, with 8 bases lining up with TRBD2. CDR3 length: 17 amino acids. Germline V lookup: CDR1 MNHNS, CDR2 SASEGT. V was clipped by 4 bases and J by 2 bases; unmatched bases: 9. CDR3 in amino acids: CASSALAGGGNTGELFF. In nucleotides, the CDR3 is TGTGCCAGCAGTGCTCTGGCGGGAGGAGGAAACACCGGGGAGCTGTTTTTT.

The rearrangement links TRBV5-1 to TRBJ2-1, with TRBD1 matching over 7 bases. With 0 bases clipped from V and 4 bases from J, the junction kept 7 bases outside the gene matches. From germline, CDR1 is SGHRS and CDR2 YFSETQ. The CDR3 is made up of 16 amino acids. The DNA for the CDR3 is TGCGCCAGCAGCTTGGCCGCGGACAGGTTTTACAATGAGCAGTTCTTC. It is translated as CASSLAADRFYNEQFF.